This section outlines one T cell receptor (beta chain) sequence together with its context. There are 13 residues in the CDR3. Germline V gene sequence: CDR1 SGHTA, CDR2 FQGTGA. Trimming at V came to 8 bases and at J to 1 base, leaving 0 bases not matched to a gene. Repertoires were generated with immunoSEQ multiplex PCR, while TCRdb's copy carries only in-frame clones and drops some. The sample yields over 250,000 clones, about nine tenths seen once. This entry belongs to a study of blood T cell repertoires in COVID-19. About the research overall: The United States, Italy and Spain provided the acute and convalescent COVID-19 samples.

All recovered Cohort 3 donors got two negative PCRs, got clearance, or saw symptom resolution. This receptor was taken from a woman between 18 and 29 years old who had recovered from COVID-19. The sample taken for sequencing was PBMCs or T cells enriched from blood (not recorded which). V is TRBV7-3 and J is TRBJ2-7; 12 bases fit TRBD2. This CDR3 is CASGLAGSYEQYF. The DNA for the CDR3 is TGTGCCAGCGGACTAGCGGGATCCTACGAGCAGTACTTC. The whole variable domain, filled in from reference TRBV7-3 and TRBJ2-7, reads GAGVSQTPSNKVTEKGKYVELRCDPISGHTALYWYRQSLGQGPEFLIYFQGTGAADDSGLPNDRFFAVRPEGSVSTLKIQRTERGDSAVYLCASGLAGSYEQYFGPGTRLTVT.